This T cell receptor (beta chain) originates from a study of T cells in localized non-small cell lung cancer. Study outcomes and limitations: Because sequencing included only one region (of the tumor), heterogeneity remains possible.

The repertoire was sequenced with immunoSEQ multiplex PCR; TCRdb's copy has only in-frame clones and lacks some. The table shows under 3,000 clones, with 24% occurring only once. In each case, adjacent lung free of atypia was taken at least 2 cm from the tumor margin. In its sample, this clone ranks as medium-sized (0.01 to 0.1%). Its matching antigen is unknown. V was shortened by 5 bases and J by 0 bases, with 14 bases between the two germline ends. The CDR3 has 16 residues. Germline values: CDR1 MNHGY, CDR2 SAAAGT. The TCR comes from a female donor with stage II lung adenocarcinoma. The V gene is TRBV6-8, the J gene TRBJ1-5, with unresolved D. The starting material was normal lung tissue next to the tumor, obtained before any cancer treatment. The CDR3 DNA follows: TGTGCCAGCAGTATAACGCAGAGTTATAGCAATCAGCCCCAGCATTTT. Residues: CASSITQSYSNQPQHF.